These 5 T cell receptor beta chains came from one sample sequenced in a study of blood T cell repertoires in COVID-19. TCRdb's table, derived via immunoSEQ multiplex PCR, lists solely in-frame clones and lacks some. The repertoire holds roughly 180,000 clones, roughly 80% seen once, with around 5.1% in the top ten. The sample taken for sequencing was PBMCs or T cells enriched from blood (not recorded which). The receptors stem from a woman in her thirties or forties with acute COVID-19.

This rearrangement joins TRBV5-1 to TRBJ2-3; 10 nucleotides line up with TRBD1. The trim removed 0 bases at V and 2 bases at J, leaving 3 bases unmatched. Per germline, CDR1 SGHRS and CDR2 YFSETQ. The CDR3 has 16 amino acids. Here the CDR3 DNA reads TGCGCCAGCAGCTTGGGGACAGGGGGTATCACAGATACGCAGTATTTT. It is translated as CASSLGTGGITDTQYF.

This clone was seen a few times. The V call is TRBV27, the J call TRBJ1-1; TRBD1 matches at 8 bases. Germline assignment: CDR1 MNHEY and CDR2 SMNVEV (reference sequence). This CDR3 region has 12 residues. V lost 9 bases, J lost 12 bases, and 12 bases stayed unmatched. As DNA, the CDR3 is TGTGCCAGTAACACCTTCGGACAGGGTCCTTTCTTT. This gives the protein CASNTFGQGPFF.

The rearrangement joins TRBV5-1 to TRBJ2-2, with 7 bases aligning to TRBD1. The CDR3 sequence is 15 residues long. J gave up 3 bases and V 3 bases, and 5 bases lay outside the gene matches. Germline V lookup: CDR1 SGHRS, CDR2 YFSETQ. The CDR3 loop reads CASSSADRYTGELFF. The CDR3 DNA reads TGCGCCAGCAGCTCGGCGGACAGGTACACCGGGGAGCTGTTTTTT.

V gene TRBV2 combines with J gene TRBJ2-7; D might be TRBD2 (7 bases). In germline, CDR1 is SNHLY, CDR2 FYNNEI. The V end lost 3 bases, the J end lost 4 bases, and 19 bases lay between the germline ends. The CDR3 has 16 residues. The CDR3: CASSESRGAIGYEQYF. For the CDR3, the DNA is TGTGCCAGCAGTGAGAGTCGGGGGGCGATCGGATACGAGCAGTACTTC.

The chain has TRBV7-8 and TRBJ2-5; 7 bases line up with TRBD1. The CDR3 length is 13 residues. Per germline, CDR1 SGHVS and CDR2 FQNEAQ. V was pared by 5 bases and J by 5 bases, with 5 bases of the junction left unmatched. In DNA, the CDR3 is TGTGCCAGCAGCCGGACAGGATGGGAGACCCAGTACTTC. As protein: CASSRTGWETQYF.